This T cell receptor beta chain stems from a study of T cells in Graves' hyperthyroidism and ophthalmopathy. This clonotype was counted between two and nine times. Authors of the study amplified TCR beta CDR3 regions from RNA transcripts. HTBI primers were employed in a first-round RT-PCR of the TCR CDR3. One entry per CDR3 protein results from TCRdb running MiXCR on the multiplex PCR reads. Altogether about 560,000 distinct CDR3 sequences are present, around 15% being singletons, with the ten largest covering 18%. The V gene lost 1 base and the J gene lost 4 bases, with 10 bases spanning the gap. This CDR3 has 14 residues. Germline loops: CDR1 SGDLS, CDR2 YYNGEE.

The receptor's source is a woman aged 18-29 years with Graves' hyperthyroidism. The chain employs TRBV9 and TRBJ2-3, with D maybe TRBD1 (5 bases). Sequenced input: blood. CDR3 sequence: CASSVRQGPDTQYF. CDR3 nucleotide sequence: TGTGCCAGCAGCGTACGGCAGGGCCCAGATACGCAGTATTTT.